Below, one T cell receptor (beta chain) is given with its context. This specimen includes other DNA sequences encoding the same CDR3. The data were taken from a study of blood T cell repertoires in COVID-19. Study as a whole: The United States, Italy and Spain were the sources of the acute and convalescent COVID-19 samples.

Assay used: immunoSEQ multiplex PCR; TCRdb lists only in-frame clones, some missing. This sample has about 200,000 clones, with less than 85% found just once. Donors in Cohort 3 who had recovered were those with two negative PCRs, healthcare professional clearance, or resolution of their symptoms. V shed 2 bases, J shed 0 bases, and the junction held 4 bases outside the gene matches. This CDR3 contains 16 residues. Germline CDR1 is SGHTA and CDR2 is FQGNSA. The TCR sequence derives from a man between 35 and 55 years old who had recovered from COVID-19. The chain uses TRBV7-2 and TRBJ2-3; TRBD2 aligns across 8 bases. The sequencing sample was made of PBMCs or T cells enriched from blood (not recorded which). The CDR3 here is CASSLTSGLSTDTQYF. CDR3 nucleotide sequence: TGTGCCAGCAGCTTAACTAGCGGACTTAGCACAGATACGCAGTATTTT. Drawing the rest from reference TRBV7-2 and TRBJ2-3, the complete variable domain is GAGVSQSPSNKVTEKGKDVELRCDPISGHTALYWYRQSLGQGLEFLIYFQGNSAPDKSGLPSDRFSAERTGGSVSTLTIQRTQQEDSAVYLCASSLTSGLSTDTQYFGPGTRLTVL.